This entry features one TCR beta chain sequence. These data come from a study of CD8 T cells in Susac syndrome. About 0.45 to 1 ug RNA was reverse transcribed with random hexamers. Each CDR3 protein is one row after TCRdb ran MiXCR on the immunoSEQ multiplex PCR reads. Here the sample spans around 130,000 distinct CDR3 sequences, roughly 94% being singletons. V lost 8 bases to trimming and J lost 1 base, with 26 bases between them. The CDR3 is 18 amino acids. Per the germline V gene, CDR1 is SGHTA and CDR2 is FQGNSA. The chain recombines TRBV7-2 with TRBJ1-2, with a weak D call TRBD1 (6 bases). This clonotype originated in a human donor with multiple sclerosis. The specimen was CD4+ T cells from PBMCs. CDR3 bases: TGTGCCAGCGAGCTACCCGGGGGCGCCGGGACCCGTAACTATGGCTACACCTTC. It codes for CASELPGGAGTRNYGYTF.